This TCR beta chain was found in a study of shared clonotypes between healthy human individuals. General study results and limits: About 5% of naive CD4 clonotypes were shared across a few donors.

The authors split each subset's genomic DNA evenly across several immunoSEQ plates. The method was immunoSEQ multiplex PCR; TCRdb's version includes in-frame clones alone and lacks a portion of them. This table has roughly 2,500,000 clones, 93% appearing once. V lost 1 base to trimming and J lost 3 bases, with 7 bases between them. The CDR3 sequence is 14 residues long. The germline V gene has CDR1 SGHTA and CDR2 FQGNSA. All participating donors were Caucasian adults from Nashville, Tennessee. CD4+ cell separation produced CD45RA+ naive and CD45RA-negative memory subsets. A single count supports this clone. The antigen is not known.

V is TRBV7-2 and J is TRBJ1-5, with D unclear. The sequenced sample consisted of naive CD4+ T cells from PBMCs. Subset reported: CD45RA+ positively selected. The sequence was collected from a man aged 18-30 years in good health. Some clones in this sample may be carry-over from other donors' samples. As DNA, the CDR3 is TGTGCCAGCAGCTTAGGGGCCACCAATCAGCCCCAGCATTTT. Translating gives CASSLGATNQPQHF.